Detailed here is one T cell receptor beta chain. What it binds is unknown. J gave up 5 bases and V 0 bases, and 10 bases lay outside the gene matches. The CDR3 is 17 residues long. The germline V gene has CDR1 MNHEY and CDR2 SVGEGT. These data come from a study of T cell repertoires in cytomegalovirus infection. TCRdb analysed the reads with MiXCR anew, one entry per CDR3 protein. Here the sample spans approximately 910,000 distinct CDR3 sequences, 25% to 40% being singletons. Overall study results and limits: Cumulated frequencies of public TCR beta families served to identify carriers of CMV plus the relevant HLA.

This chain connects TRBV6-2 or TRBV6-3 to TRBJ2-1; the match to TRBD2 covers 7 bases. The input for sequencing was cultured CD8+ T cells from PBMCs, taken from culture after CMV antigen stimulation. This clonotype was obtained from a human donor in good health (CMV status not recorded). Some clones in this sample may be carry-over from other donors' samples. CDR3 protein: CASSYSIGLVEHNEQFF. The CDR3 nucleotides read TGTGCCAGCAGTTACTCGATAGGACTAGTAGAGCACAATGAGCAGTTCTTC.